The 31 T cell receptor beta chains presented below share a single source sample, sequenced in a study of blood T cell repertoires in COVID-19. Only in-frame clones appear in the TCRdb table, and some are missing; sequencing was by immunoSEQ multiplex PCR. The sample records 250,000 or so clones, under 90% being singletons. Sequencing was performed on peripheral blood. The receptor set was obtained from a middle-aged woman who had recovered from COVID-19.

J is TRBJ1-5 and V is TRBV7-9; 7 positions match TRBD1. Trimming removed 0 bases from V and 2 bases from J; junction bases left unmatched: 4. CDR1 is SEHNR, CDR2 FQNEAQ, per germline (reference sequence). This CDR3 is built from 16 residues. The CDR3 loop reads CASSLATGTGNQPQHF. CDR3 DNA: TGTGCCAGCAGCTTAGCCACCGGGACAGGCAATCAGCCCCAGCATTTT. The variable domain in full, with the rest retrieved from reference TRBV7-9 and TRBJ1-5, is DTGVSQNPRHKITKRGQNVTFRCDPISEHNRLYWYRQTLGQGPEFLTYFQNEAQLEKSRLLSDRFSAERPKGSFSTLEIQRTEQGDSAMYLCASSLATGTGNQPQHFGDGTRLSIL.

The chain combines TRBV4-1 with TRBJ2-3; the match to TRBD2 covers 7 bases. V was clipped by 6 bases and J by 3 bases; unmatched bases: 6. CDR1 MGHRA and CDR2 YSYEKL come from the germline V gene. The CDR3 covers 14 residues. CDR3 coding DNA: TGCGCCAGCAGACCGAGCGGGACGACAGATACGCAGTATTTT. This sequence encodes CASRPSGTTDTQYF.

The CDR3 bases are TGCGCCAGCAGCCAGGAACAGGGGCCGTACCAAGAGACCCAGTACTTC. It encodes CASSQEQGPYQETQYF. The rearrangement uses TRBV4-1 and TRBJ2-5; 7 nucleotides agree with TRBD1. V lost 3 bases to trimming and J lost 0 bases; unmatched junction nucleotides: 7. The germline V gene encodes CDR1 MGHRA and CDR2 YSYEKL. This CDR3 is built from 16 residues.

CDR3: CASSVGVGVNTGELFF. CDR3 coding DNA: TGTGCCAGCAGCGTAGGTGTCGGAGTGAACACCGGGGAGCTGTTTTTT. This rearrangement joins TRBV9 to TRBJ2-2; D is uncertain. Germline-derived CDR1 and CDR2 are SGDLS and YYNGEE. The CDR3 length is 16 residues. Trimming stripped 0 bases from V and 1 base from J, with 10 bases between.

The J gene is TRBJ2-7, the V gene TRBV19; possible D gene TRBD1, 6 bases. V was trimmed by 0 bases and J by 2 bases, leaving 11 bases between them. The CDR3 extends over 15 amino acids. Germline lookup yields CDR1 LNHDA and CDR2 SQIVND (reference sequence). CDR3 in amino acids: CASSIDQEGAYEQYF. CDR3 nucleotides: TGTGCCAGTAGTATAGATCAAGAGGGGGCCTACGAGCAGTACTTC.

The V call is TRBV28, the J call TRBJ1-5, with TRBD1 identical over 7 bases. The CDR3 is made up of 15 amino acids. Per germline, CDR1 MDHEN and CDR2 SYDVKM. Trimming cost V 2 bases and J 6 bases; bases outside gene matches: 7. The CDR3 nucleotides are TGTGCCAGCAGTTTAACCCGACAGGGCGGTCAGCCCCAGCATTTT. Its translation: CASSLTRQGGQPQHF.

The chain is built from TRBV20-1 and TRBJ1-5, with D unresolved. The CDR3 extends over 15 amino acids. V lost 3 bases and J 1 base, leaving 13 bases between the germline ends. Per germline, CDR1 DFQATT and CDR2 SNEGSKA (reference sequence). The CDR3 region is CSASFPGISNQPQHF. In nucleotides, the CDR3 is TGCAGTGCTAGTTTTCCGGGGATAAGCAATCAGCCCCAGCATTTT.

This clone was seen more than once but under ten times. This sample includes further DNA sequences coding for the same CDR3. The chain carries TRBV2 and TRBJ2-7; TRBD1 matches at 7 bases. This CDR3 region has 14 residues. After removal of 4 bases from V and 0 bases from J, the junction contained 3 bases not matched to a gene. Germline V CDR1 and CDR2: SNHLY, FYNNEI. CDR3 in DNA: TGTGCCAGCAGTGGACAGGGAAGCTCCTACGAGCAGTACTTC. It translates to CASSGQGSSYEQYF.

This clone was counted a single time. The J gene is TRBJ2-7, the V gene TRBV19; a possible D gene is TRBD1 (5 bases). The V gene lost 5 bases and the J gene lost 0 bases, with 11 bases spanning the gap. From germline, CDR1 is LNHDA and CDR2 SQIVND (reference sequence). The CDR3 is 14 residues long. The chain's CDR3 is CASSVDRFSYEQYF. In DNA, the CDR3 is TGTGCCAGTAGTGTCGACAGATTCTCCTACGAGCAGTACTTC.

CDR3 residues: CASSLAGGSGADEQYF. CDR3 nucleotides: TGTGCCAGCAGCTTAGCGGGCGGGTCGGGAGCCGACGAGCAGTACTTC. The chain couples TRBV11-2 to TRBJ2-7, with D maybe TRBD2 (6 bases). Germline V gene data show CDR1 as SGHAT and CDR2 as FQNNGV. Trimming removed 1 base at V and 5 bases at J, with 18 bases between. This CDR3 has 16 amino acids.

Of note for this clone: Germline and junction disagree at one end, which may indicate a read error. This rearrangement joins TRBV5-1 to TRBJ1-1; 9 bases align to TRBD1. The CDR3 covers 14 residues. CDR1 is SGHRS and CDR2 is YFSETQ in the germline V gene. Here the CDR3 DNA reads TGCGCCAGCAGCCCCGGGGACAGGGTAAACGAGGGTCTCTTT. Translation gives CASSPGDRVNEGLF.

This chain links TRBV14 with TRBJ2-7, with 10 bases identical to TRBD1. Germline trimming cut 3 bases from V and 10 bases from J; bases unmatched to any gene: 3. The CDR3 spans 12 residues. The V gene's germline CDR1 is SGHDN and CDR2 FVKESK. CDR3 protein: CASSHGTGAQYF. CDR3 sequence (DNA): TGTGCCAGCAGCCACGGGACAGGGGCCCAGTACTTC. The whole variable domain, filled in from reference TRBV14 and TRBJ2-7, reads EAGVTQFPSHSVIEKGQTVTLRCDPISGHDNLYWYRRVMGKEIKFLLHFVKESKQDESGMPNNRFLAERTGGTYSTLKVQPAELEDSGVYFCASSHGTGAQYFGPGTRLTVT.

V and J are TRBV9 and TRBJ2-7; a possible D gene is TRBD1 (6 bases). Germline CDR1 SGDLS, CDR2 YYNGEE. Trimming left V 2 bases short and J 3 bases short, with 15 bases between. There are 15 residues in the CDR3. CDR3 protein: CASSVKGDPGYEQYF. CDR3 in DNA: TGTGCCAGCAGCGTGAAGGGGGACCCTGGCTACGAGCAGTACTTC. Using reference TRBV9 and TRBJ2-7 for the parts outside the CDR3, the full variable domain is DSGVTQTPKHLITATGQRVTLRCSPRSGDLSVYWYQQSLDQGLQFLIQYYNGEERAKGNILERFSAQQFPDLHSELNLSSLELGDSALYFCASSVKGDPGYEQYFGPGTRLTVT.

V and J are TRBV19 and TRBJ2-3; 9 bases align to TRBD2. From germline, CDR1 is LNHDA and CDR2 SQIVND (reference sequence). The CDR3 loop spans 15 amino acids. J lost 4 bases, V lost 1 base, and 3 bases had no gene match. The CDR3 loop is CASSIVSGRPDTQYF. The CDR3 DNA reads TGTGCCAGTAGTATAGTTAGCGGGAGACCAGATACGCAGTATTTT. Full variable domain (rest looked up from reference TRBV19 and TRBJ2-3): DGGITQSPKYLFRKEGQNVTLSCEQNLNHDAMYWYRQDPGQGLRLIYYSQIVNDFQKGDIAEGYSVSREKKESFPLTVTSAQKNPTAFYLCASSIVSGRPDTQYFGPGTRLTVL.

V gene TRBV27 combines with J gene TRBJ1-1; D is unclear. Per the germline V gene, CDR1 is MNHEY and CDR2 is SMNVEV (reference sequence). V dropped 2 bases and J dropped 5 bases, with 18 bases sitting between them. The CDR3 covers 16 residues. CDR3 protein: CASSLGPTDPGTEAFF. The CDR3 DNA reads as TGTGCCAGCAGTTTAGGGCCGACCGACCCGGGGACTGAAGCTTTCTTT.

This clone was detected once. This chain uses TRBV19 with TRBJ2-5, with TRBD2 matching 11 bases. Germline trimming cut 1 base from V and 4 bases from J; bases unmatched to any gene: 5. The CDR3 is 16 amino acids. In germline, CDR1 is LNHDA, CDR2 SQIVND (reference sequence). CDR3 sequence: CASSIGTSGLGETQYF. CDR3 sequence (DNA): TGTGCCAGTAGTATAGGGACTAGCGGGTTGGGAGAGACCCAGTACTTC. The complete variable domain, with remaining parts taken from reference TRBV19 and TRBJ2-5, reads DGGITQSPKYLFRKEGQNVTLSCEQNLNHDAMYWYRQDPGQGLRLIYYSQIVNDFQKGDIAEGYSVSREKKESFPLTVTSAQKNPTAFYLCASSIGTSGLGETQYFGPGTRLLVL.

V gene TRBV29-1 combines with J gene TRBJ2-3; 7 bases match TRBD2. Germline V CDR1 and CDR2: SQVTM, ANQGSEA. This CDR3 region has 14 residues. Unmatched junction bases numbered 8, after V lost 6 bases and J lost 2 bases. The CDR3 sequence: CSVALAAYTDTQYF. The CDR3, as DNA: TGCAGCGTAGCCCTAGCGGCCTACACAGATACGCAGTATTTT.

The chain is built from TRBV24-1 and TRBJ2-3; 7 positions agree with TRBD2. CDR3 size: 14 residues. Germline CDR1 and CDR2: KGHDR and SFDVKD. V lost 8 bases, J lost 0 bases, and 4 bases stayed unmatched. CDR3 in amino acids: CATTPSGSTDTQYF. The CDR3 DNA reads as TGTGCCACCACGCCTAGCGGCAGCACAGATACGCAGTATTTT.

This chain uses TRBV6-5 with TRBJ1-2, with TRBD1 matching over 7 bases. The CDR3 consists of 16 residues. Trimming removed 2 bases from V and 9 bases from J; junction bases left unmatched: 15. Germline CDR1 is MNHEY and CDR2 is SVGAGI. Here the CDR3 reads CASSYTRQGPAISYTF. The DNA for the CDR3 is TGTGCCAGCAGTTACACCCGACAGGGCCCCGCTATTAGCTACACCTTC.

This rearrangement joins TRBV6-6 to TRBJ2-7; TRBD2 matches at 8 bases. V trimming: 6 bases; J trimming: 4 bases; junction bases outside the gene matches: 11. The CDR3 is 15 residues long. Germline-derived CDR1 and CDR2 are MNHNY and SVGAGI (reference sequence). The CDR3 here is CASSSPREGRYEQYF. CDR3 in DNA: TGTGCCAGCAGCTCCCCCCGGGAGGGCCGGTACGAGCAGTACTTC.

This chain connects TRBV7-2 to TRBJ1-2; 8 bases map to TRBD1. This CDR3 is built from 15 residues. V gave up 5 bases and J gave up 4 bases; unmatched junction bases: 9. In germline, CDR1 is SGHTA, CDR2 FQGNSA. CDR3 sequence reads: CASSHPQGAGYGYTF. CDR3 in DNA: TGTGCCAGCAGCCACCCCCAGGGGGCTGGCTATGGCTACACCTTC.

This chain joins TRBV11-1 and TRBJ2-1; D is possibly TRBD1 (5 bases). The CDR3 is 13 residues long. The V gene's germline CDR1 is SGHAT and CDR2 FQDESV (reference sequence). V was trimmed by 2 bases and J by 6 bases, leaving 8 bases between them. CDR3 DNA sequence: TGTGCCAGCAGCTTATTACAGGCCAATGAGCAGTTCTTC. Amino acids: CASSLLQANEQFF.

The chain combines TRBV4-1 with TRBJ1-5, with a possible D match to TRBD1 (6 bases). Trimming shortened V by 1 base and J by 6 bases, and 13 bases separated the two germline ends. CDR1 and CDR2 (germline): MGHRA, YSYEKL. The CDR3 spans 15 residues. Here the CDR3 DNA reads TGCGCCAGCAGCCAAGGCGCGGGGGCTGGTCAGCCCCAGCATTTT. Its translation: CASSQGAGAGQPQHF.

The V gene is TRBV18, the J gene TRBJ2-7; D not certain. The CDR3 sequence is 14 residues long. The V end was cut by 3 bases, the J end by 3 bases, with 12 bases between. Germline lookup yields CDR1 KGHSH and CDR2 LQKENI. The CDR3 sequence is CASSPLSTNYEQYF. The CDR3 DNA is TGTGCCAGCTCACCTTTATCTACGAACTACGAGCAGTACTTC.

The chain couples TRBV5-1 to TRBJ2-5, with 7 bases matching TRBD2. The CDR3 extends over 14 amino acids. Germline CDR1 reads SGHRS; CDR2 reads YFSETQ. The J segment lost 1 base and the V segment lost 1 base, leaving 1 base of the junction unmatched. CDR3 loop: CASSLLAAQETQYF. The CDR3 DNA follows: TGCGCCAGCAGCTTGCTAGCGGCCCAAGAGACCCAGTACTTC.

This clone was recorded once. The rearrangement uses TRBV4-1 and TRBJ2-1; the match to TRBD1 covers 10 bases. The CDR3 length is 16 residues. The junction had 5 bases not matched to a gene; V was cut back by 4 bases and J by 2 bases. The germline CDR1 and CDR2 sequences are MGHRA and YSYEKL. The CDR3 coding sequence is TGCGCCAGCAGCCCTACGGACAGGGGGGCCTACAATGAGCAGTTCTTC. It translates to CASSPTDRGAYNEQFF.

V usage is TRBV7-2 and J usage is TRBJ1-1, with D perhaps matching TRBD1 (5 bases). The ends were cut back, 5 bases at V and 2 bases at J, with 12 bases in the middle. This CDR3 has 14 residues. Per the germline V gene, CDR1 is SGHTA and CDR2 is FQGNSA. DNA for the CDR3: TGTGCCAGCAGCCAAATTCAGGGAAACACTGAAGCTTTCTTT. Its protein is CASSQIQGNTEAFF.

The chain employs TRBV5-5 and TRBJ1-6; 11 bases agree with TRBD1. The V segment lost 4 bases and the J segment 6 bases; nucleotides outside the gene matches: 3. The CDR3 spans 15 residues. Germline V gene sequence: CDR1 SGHKS, CDR2 YYEKEE (reference sequence). The CDR3 region is CASSLGTGGNSPLHF. The CDR3 bases are TGTGCCAGCAGCCTGGGGACAGGGGGTAATTCACCCCTCCACTTT.

The V call is TRBV6-5, the J call TRBJ2-7, with 11 positions matching TRBD2. The CDR3 sequence is 15 residues long. V lost 7 bases to trimming and J lost 3 bases; unmatched junction nucleotides: 8. CDR1 MNHEY and CDR2 SVGAGI come from the germline V gene. CDR3 sequence (DNA): TGTGCCAGCAAATCAAGTAGCGGGAGGGGCTACGAGCAGTACTTC. It specifies CASKSSSGRGYEQYF.

This clone was seen just once. The rearrangement uses TRBV6-1 and TRBJ1-5, with 11 bases fitting TRBD1. Germline CDR1 and CDR2: MNHNS and SASEGT. V was pared by 2 bases and J by 8 bases, with 8 bases of the junction left unmatched. This CDR3 has 16 residues. CDR3 bases: TGTGCCAGCAGTGAAATCCGGGACAGGGGGGGAAAGCCCCAGCATTTT. It translates to CASSEIRDRGGKPQHF.

The V gene is TRBV19, the J gene TRBJ2-3, with 7 bases lining up with TRBD2. CDR1 is LNHDA, CDR2 SQIVND, per germline (reference sequence). The junction had 4 bases not matched to a gene; V was cut back by 2 bases and J by 2 bases. The CDR3 spans 15 residues. This CDR3 reads CASSILADNTDTQYF. The CDR3 DNA reads TGTGCCAGTAGTATACTAGCGGACAACACAGATACGCAGTATTTT.